This T cell receptor beta chain comes out of a study of T cell changes during pregnancy in multiple sclerosis. This CDR3 is built from 15 residues. Germline-derived CDR1 and CDR2 are SEHNR and FQNEAQ (reference sequence). Trimming shortened V by 4 bases and J by 8 bases, and 17 bases separated the two germline ends. The assay was immunoSEQ multiplex PCR, and TCRdb's table has in-frame clones only and misses some. The table shows 45,000 to 50,000 clones, with approximately 94% occurring only once. The chain employs TRBV7-9 and TRBJ1-4; D might be TRBD1 (6 bases). The sequenced sample was CD8+ T cells from peripheral blood mononuclear cells, obtained before pregnancy. This clonotype was obtained from a female donor with multiple sclerosis, enrolled in a pregnancy study. CDR3: CASSSQTGRDEKLFF. The CDR3 DNA sequence: TGTGCCAGCAGCTCACAGACAGGCCGTGACGAAAAACTGTTTTTT.